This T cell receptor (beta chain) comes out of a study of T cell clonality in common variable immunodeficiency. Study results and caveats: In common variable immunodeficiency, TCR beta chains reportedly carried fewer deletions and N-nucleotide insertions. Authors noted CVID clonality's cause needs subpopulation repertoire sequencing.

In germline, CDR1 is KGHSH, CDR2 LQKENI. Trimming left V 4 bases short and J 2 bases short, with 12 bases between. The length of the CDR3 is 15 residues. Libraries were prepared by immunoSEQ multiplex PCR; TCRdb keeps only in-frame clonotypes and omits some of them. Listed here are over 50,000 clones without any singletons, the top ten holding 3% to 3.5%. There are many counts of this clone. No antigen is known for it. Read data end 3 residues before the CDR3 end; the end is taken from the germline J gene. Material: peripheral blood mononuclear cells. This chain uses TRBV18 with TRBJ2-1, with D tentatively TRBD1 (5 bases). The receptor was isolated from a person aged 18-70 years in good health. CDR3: CASSQGQGAYNEQFF. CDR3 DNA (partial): TGTGCCAGCTCACAAGGTCAGGGCGCCTACAATGAG.